The 30 T cell receptor beta chains given below trace back to one sample, sequenced in a study of vaccination effects on CD4 cells after COVID-19 (dated by TCRdb to between 2021 and 2023). Libraries were prepared through the immunoSEQ multiplex PCR assay. TCRdb carries this immuneACCESS record with in-frame sequences only. Its versions omit some clonotypes, under half of them owing to an unresolved V gene in the studies checked, with the rest unexplained. This sample holds about 79,000 clones; roughly 72% were observed only once. Of the sample, roughly 1.8% is held by the ten largest clones. Which antigens these TCRs recognize remains unknown. In the ViraFEST assay, PBMC were stimulated with viral peptide pools, and TCR sequencing was then used to find antigen-specific CD4+ T cell clonotypes based on their expansion. After 10 days of culture, CD4+ T cells were isolated with the EasySep CD4+ T cell isolation kit.

The material sequenced was CD4+ T cells from PBMCs cultured with HCoV-229E spike peptides, taken before COVID-19 vaccination. The sample's cell subset or site label is to be understood as: HCoV-229E spike overlapping peptide pool stimulation. Receptors were obtained from a human donor who received a COVID-19 vaccine.

V and J are TRBV19 and TRBJ1-4; a possible D gene is TRBD1 (6 bases). This CDR3 is 13 amino acids long. Per germline, CDR1 LNHDA and CDR2 SQIVND (reference sequence). V was shortened by 9 bases and J by 8 bases, with 16 bases between the two germline ends. This chain's CDR3 is CASRGGLGEKLFF. As DNA, the CDR3 is TGTGCCAGCAGGGGCGGCTTAGGCGAAAAACTGTTTTTT.

The CDR3 coding sequence is TGTGCCACGTCGAGGCGGGCCTTTAACTCTAACTATGGCTACACCTTC. As protein: CATSRRAFNSNYGYTF. The J gene is TRBJ1-2, the V gene TRBV15; D remains ambiguous. Trimming shortened V by 9 bases and J by 0 bases, and 20 bases separated the two germline ends. Germline CDR1 reads LNHNV; CDR2 reads YYDKDF (reference sequence). CDR3 length: 16 residues.

V is TRBV10-1 and J is TRBJ2-7; D could derive from TRBD1 or TRBD2 (6 bases each). V lost 0 bases and J 2 bases, leaving 11 bases between the germline ends. This CDR3 contains 15 residues. Germline values: CDR1 WNHNN, CDR2 SYGVQD (reference sequence). The CDR3 coding sequence is TGCGCCAGCAGTGAGTCAGAACGGGGGCCCTACGAGCAGTACGTC. Protein product: CASSESERGPYEQYV.

The rearrangement uses TRBV28 and TRBJ2-2, with D unclear. With 5 bases removed from V and 5 bases from J, the gap between germline ends came to 9 bases. There are 13 residues in the CDR3. Germline V gene sequence: CDR1 MDHEN, CDR2 SYDVKM. CDR3 region: CASSEYVTGELFF. CDR3 bases: TGTGCCAGCAGTGAGTACGTTACCGGGGAGCTGTTTTTT. The variable domain in full, completed from reference TRBV28 and TRBJ2-2, reads DVKVTQSSRYLVKRTGEKVFLECVQDMDHENMFWYRQDPGLGLRLIYFSYDVKMKEKGDIPEGYSVSREKKERFSLILESASTNQTSMYLCASSEYVTGELFFGEGSRLTVL.

The rearrangement joins TRBV6-1 to TRBJ1-1; TRBD1 aligns across 10 bases. V was pared by 3 bases and J by 3 bases, with 7 bases of the junction left unmatched. The CDR3 totals 16 residues. Germline loops: CDR1 MNHNS, CDR2 SASEGT. DNA of the CDR3: TGTGCCAGCAGTGAGCCCCCGGACAGGGGGGACACTGAAGCTTTCTTT. It is translated as CASSEPPDRGDTEAFF.

The V call is TRBV19, the J call TRBJ2-2, with TRBD1 identical over 7 bases. CDR1 is LNHDA and CDR2 is SQIVND in the germline V gene (reference sequence). The V and J ends lost 7 bases and 2 bases, in that order; junction bases with no gene match: 7. The CDR3 has 15 amino acids. The CDR3 protein is CASKSDRVNTGELFF. The CDR3 DNA is TGTGCCAGTAAGAGCGACAGGGTAAACACCGGGGAGCTGTTTTTT.

The chain is built from TRBV19 and TRBJ2-2; 9 bases match TRBD1. Germline CDR1 reads LNHDA; CDR2 reads SQIVND (reference sequence). The junction had 9 bases not matched to a gene; V was cut back by 5 bases and J by 5 bases. This CDR3 is built from 16 residues. The CDR3 nucleotides read TGTGCCAGTAGTGATCGAGGGACAGGGCTTACCGGGGAGCTGTTTTTT. It codes for CASSDRGTGLTGELFF. Using reference TRBV19 and TRBJ2-2 for the parts outside the CDR3, the full variable domain is DGGITQSPKYLFRKEGQNVTLSCEQNLNHDAMYWYRQDPGQGLRLIYYSQIVNDFQKGDIAEGYSVSREKKESFPLTVTSAQKNPTAFYLCASSDRGTGLTGELFFGEGSRLTVL.

The chain employs TRBV10-1 and TRBJ1-1; 8 bases align to TRBD1. J was trimmed by 4 bases and V by 0 bases; bases with no gene match: 7. The germline V gene has CDR1 WNHNN and CDR2 SYGVQD (reference sequence). The CDR3 extends over 16 amino acids. Written as DNA, the CDR3 is TGCGCCAGCAGTGAGTCGAAGGACAGGGCCGGCACTGAAGCTTTCTTT. The encoded protein is CASSESKDRAGTEAFF.

This chain joins TRBV10-1 and TRBJ2-1, with 8 bases lining up with TRBD1. Germline V CDR1 and CDR2: WNHNN, SYGVQD (reference sequence). V was clipped by 5 bases and J by 3 bases; unmatched bases: 12. The CDR3 is made up of 17 amino acids. The CDR3 spells CASSRSAGQVIYNEQFF. Written as DNA, the CDR3 is TGCGCCAGCAGTCGATCCGCGGGACAGGTCATCTACAATGAGCAGTTCTTC.

The chain employs TRBV19 and TRBJ1-3; no clear D. The CDR3 is made up of 13 amino acids. Per the germline V gene, CDR1 is LNHDA and CDR2 is SQIVND (reference sequence). The germline V and J ends were trimmed by 5 bases and 0 bases, with 5 bases remaining between them. CDR3 amino acids: CASSPNSGNTIYF. CDR3 in DNA: TGTGCCAGTAGTCCAAACTCTGGAAACACCATATATTTT.

The rearrangement uses TRBV7-2 and TRBJ2-1; TRBD2 aligns across 9 bases. The CDR3 totals 15 residues. Germline CDR1 and CDR2: SGHTA and FQGNSA. V lost 4 bases, J lost 3 bases, and 4 bases stayed unmatched. The CDR3 nucleotides are TGTGCCAGCAGCTCCGGGACTAGCTTCTACAATGAGCAGTTCTTC. Translated, it gives CASSSGTSFYNEQFF.

This clone occurred a few times. The chain combines TRBV7-6 with TRBJ2-2; TRBD2 aligns across 10 bases. Trimming took 2 bases from V and 6 from J; bases not matched to a gene: 6. Germline CDR1 reads SGHVS; CDR2 reads FNYEAQ. This CDR3 comprises 16 residues. DNA for the CDR3: TGTGCCAGCAGCTTAAGCGGGGGGGCCTCTCCCGGGGAGCTGTTTTTT. It specifies CASSLSGGASPGELFF.

The chain has TRBV2 and TRBJ1-3; 7 positions agree with TRBD1. After removal of 5 bases from V and 4 bases from J, the junction contained 5 bases not matched to a gene. The germline V gene encodes CDR1 SNHLY and CDR2 FYNNEI. The CDR3 has 14 residues. The CDR3 coding sequence is TGTGCCAGCAGTCTTGACAGGGCGGGAAACACCATATATTTT. Amino acids: CASSLDRAGNTIYF.

The V gene is TRBV5-1, the J gene TRBJ1-1; D is undetermined. Trimming left V 1 base short and J 1 base short, with 8 bases between. Per the germline V gene, CDR1 is SGHRS and CDR2 is YFSETQ. The CDR3 spans 14 residues. The CDR3 loop is CASSLSFGNTEAFF. CDR3 nucleotides: TGCGCCAGCAGCTTGAGTTTCGGGAACACTGAAGCTTTCTTT.

On this clone itself: This specimen includes other DNA sequences encoding the same CDR3. V gene TRBV5-5 combines with J gene TRBJ2-3; D might be TRBD1 or TRBD2, each matching 5 bases. V was cut by 4 bases and J by 6 bases, with 12 bases left in between. The CDR3 runs 13 residues. Germline lookup yields CDR1 SGHKS and CDR2 YYEKEE (reference sequence). The CDR3 is CASSPPGTDTQYF. CDR3 nucleotide sequence: TGTGCCAGCAGCCCCCCGGGGACGGATACGCAGTATTTT.

This clone has a handful of counts. The V and J genes are TRBV12-2 and TRBJ2-7; the table's D call of TRBD1 was not tested on the DNA. TRBV12-2 is a known pseudogene. The CDR3 has 22 residues. CDR3 nucleotide sequence: TGTGCAAGTCGTTTAGATGCGGACAGGGGGCTCTCCTACTGTTGGGGCTTCTACGAGCAGTACGTC. Its protein product is CASRLDADRGLSYCWGFYEQYV.

The chain carries TRBV5-1 and TRBJ2-5; TRBD1 matches at 8 bases. Germline lookup yields CDR1 SGHRS and CDR2 YFSETQ. The trim removed 4 bases at V and 5 bases at J, leaving 10 bases unmatched. The CDR3 runs to 15 residues. CDR3 sequence: CASSDPTTGEETQYF. CDR3 nucleotides: TGCGCCAGCAGCGACCCCACGACAGGGGAGGAGACCCAGTACTTC. Full variable domain (rest looked up from reference TRBV5-1 and TRBJ2-5): KAGVTQTPRYLIKTRGQQVTLSCSPISGHRSVSWYQQTPGQGLQFLFEYFSETQRNKGNFPGRFSGRQFSNSRSEMNVSTLELGDSALYLCASSDPTTGEETQYFGPGTRLLVL.

The chain joins TRBV12-3 or TRBV12-4 to TRBJ2-3, with D hard to call. With 11 bases removed from V and 11 bases from J, the gap between germline ends came to 14 bases. The CDR3 runs to 10 residues. The CDR3, as DNA: TGTGCCCACCATCCTTACGGGCAGTATTTT. Translation: CAHHPYGQYF.

This chain links TRBV9 with TRBJ1-4; D is unclear. The CDR3 length is 17 residues. The V end lost 0 bases, the J end lost 6 bases, and 18 bases lay between the germline ends. CDR1 is SGDLS, CDR2 YYNGEE, per germline. CDR3 bases: TGTGCCAGCAGCGTAGAGCCCAGCCCGCGGTTTGATGAAAAACTGTTTTTT. Translating gives CASSVEPSPRFDEKLFF.

The J gene is TRBJ2-5, the V gene TRBV24-1, with 8 bases aligning to TRBD1. Germline V gene sequence: CDR1 KGHDR, CDR2 SFDVKD. The CDR3 is made up of 15 amino acids. V lost 4 bases, J lost 5 bases, and 8 bases stayed unmatched. Here the CDR3 reads CATSDRTGPGETQYF. Written as DNA, the CDR3 is TGTGCCACCAGTGACCGGACAGGGCCGGGGGAGACCCAGTACTTC.

The rearrangement joins TRBV2 to TRBJ2-1, with D perhaps TRBD1 (6 bases). The CDR3 has 16 residues. Germline V gene sequence: CDR1 SNHLY, CDR2 FYNNEI. Trimming shortened V by 1 base and J by 6 bases, and 16 bases separated the two germline ends. In DNA, the CDR3 is TGTGCCAGCAGTGAAGGAAGGCAGGGGCGGATCAATGAGCAGTTCTTC. Amino acids: CASSEGRQGRINEQFF. Filled out from reference TRBV2 and TRBJ2-1, the complete variable domain reads EPEVTQTPSHQVTQMGQEVILRCVPISNHLYFYWYRQILGQKVEFLVSFYNNEISEKSEIFDDQFSVERPDGSNFTLKIRSTKLEDSAMYFCASSEGRQGRINEQFFGPGTRLTVL.

The rearrangement links TRBV5-1 to TRBJ2-1, with D possibly TRBD1 on 6 matching bases. This CDR3 is built from 15 residues. CDR1 is SGHRS and CDR2 is YFSETQ in the germline V gene. Trimming shortened V by 0 bases and J by 6 bases, and 13 bases separated the two germline ends. CDR3 nucleotide sequence: TGCGCCAGCAGCTTGGAGGGACAATCTACCAATGAGCAGTTCTTC. The encoded protein is CASSLEGQSTNEQFF. Full variable domain (rest looked up from reference TRBV5-1 and TRBJ2-1): KAGVTQTPRYLIKTRGQQVTLSCSPISGHRSVSWYQQTPGQGLQFLFEYFSETQRNKGNFPGRFSGRQFSNSRSEMNVSTLELGDSALYLCASSLEGQSTNEQFFGPGTRLTVL.

This chain's CDR3 is CASSPQRGQGVDNEQFF. The DNA for the CDR3 is TGTGCCAGCTCACCACAGAGGGGACAGGGTGTTGATAATGAGCAGTTCTTC. The rearrangement links TRBV18 to TRBJ2-1; 9 positions agree with TRBD1. Trimming removed 1 base from V and 7 bases from J; junction bases left unmatched: 11. CDR1 and CDR2 (germline): KGHSH, LQKENI. The CDR3 length is 17 residues.

V is TRBV7-9 and J is TRBJ1-4; tentatively, D is TRBD1 (6 bases). The CDR3 runs 15 residues. Germline V lookup: CDR1 SEHNR, CDR2 FQNEAQ (reference sequence). Trimming took 5 bases from V and 6 from J, leaving 16 bases between them. CDR3: CASSIKTGSYEKLFF. CDR3 nucleotides: TGTGCCAGCAGCATCAAGACAGGCAGTTATGAAAAACTGTTTTTT.

The chain combines TRBV6-6 with TRBJ2-7; tentatively, D is TRBD1 (7 bases). The V end was cut by 2 bases, the J end by 1 base, with 12 bases between. Germline-derived CDR1 and CDR2 are MNHNY and SVGAGI (reference sequence). The CDR3 is made up of 15 amino acids. CDR3 nucleotide sequence: TGTGCCAGCAGTTACGAGACAGGGAGGTCCTACGAGCAGTACGTC. Translation: CASSYETGRSYEQYV.

The rearrangement uses TRBV3-1 (or the pseudogene TRBV3-2) and TRBJ2-5, with D perhaps assigned TRBD1 or TRBD2 (6 bases each). V lost 1 base, J lost 5 bases, and 17 bases lay in between. CDR3 length: 16 residues. Looked up from germline, CDR1 is LGHDT and CDR2 is YNNKEL (reference sequence). DNA for the CDR3: TGTGCCAGCAGCCAAGGGGACAAAGGGGGGTGGGAGACCCAGTACTTC. Translation gives CASSQGDKGGWETQYF.

This sequence joins TRBV2 and TRBJ2-5; 11 bases line up with TRBD1. V gave up 10 bases and J gave up 5 bases; unmatched junction bases: 6. The germline gives CDR1 SNHLY, CDR2 FYNNEI. This CDR3 is 13 amino acids long. The CDR3 bases are TGTGCCACAACTAGGACAGGGGGCGAGACCCAGTACTTC. This translates into CATTRTGGETQYF.

The rearrangement joins TRBV27 to TRBJ1-2; D unresolved. Germline values: CDR1 MNHEY, CDR2 SMNVEV (reference sequence). This CDR3 has 15 residues. V shed 6 bases and J shed 4 bases, with 18 bases lying between them. The CDR3 bases are TGTGCCAGCAGCCCCTGGAGGTCCAGTGGCTATGGCTACACCTTC. It specifies CASSPWRSSGYGYTF.

V and J are TRBV6-1 and TRBJ1-1; TRBD1 might be the D (5 bases). Trimming shortened V by 1 base and J by 2 bases, and 11 bases separated the two germline ends. CDR1 is MNHNS, CDR2 SASEGT, per germline. The CDR3 is 15 residues long. CDR3 DNA: TGTGCCAGCAGTGAAGTGGGGGACGGCAACACTGAAGCTTTCTTT. As protein: CASSEVGDGNTEAFF.

The chain couples TRBV6-5 to TRBJ1-4; a possible D gene is TRBD1 (5 bases). Germline CDR1 is MNHEY and CDR2 is SVGAGI. The CDR3 is 15 amino acids. V was cut by 0 bases and J by 0 bases, with 5 bases left in between. The CDR3 loop is CASSYSGATNEKLFF. As DNA, the CDR3 is TGTGCCAGCAGTTACTCGGGGGCAACTAATGAAAAACTGTTTTTT.